This TCR beta chain was captured by sequencing in a study of cytomegalovirus exposure and HLA in healthy donors. Study findings and constraints: Reported findings show TCR beta sequences accurately forecast HLA-A and HLA-B alleles in most subjects. Donor immune exposure was known only as CMV serostatus.

PCR primers comprised 60 Vbeta and 13 Jbeta primers. The assay was immunoSEQ multiplex PCR, and TCRdb's table has in-frame clones only and misses some. The repertoire consists of 150,000 or so clones, with over 70% occurring once and the leading ten covering approximately 2.1%. The CDR3 totals 16 residues. Trimming stripped 4 bases from V and 2 bases from J, with 16 bases between. CDR1 and CDR2 from the germline V gene are SGHTA and FQGNSA. Concerning this clone: Its antigen remains unidentified.

This cohort consisted of healthy bone marrow donors. At sampling all donors were nominally healthy, likely with unrecorded immune exposures. Sequenced input: PBMCs. The sequence came from a young man in good health and CMV-seronegative. The rearrangement joins TRBV7-2 to TRBJ2-3; D is undetermined. DNA of the CDR3: TGTGCCAGCAGCTCCGCGTTCGGCGGAGTCACAGATACGCAGTATTTT. It is translated as CASSSAFGGVTDTQYF.